Below, 10 T cell receptor beta chains from the same sample are listed, as sequenced in a study of blood T cell repertoires in COVID-19. Sequencing used immunoSEQ multiplex PCR; TCRdb keeps in-frame clones, though not all of them. This table holds about 200,000 clones, 86% found once. The specimen was PBMCs or T cells enriched from blood (not recorded which). These receptors all stem from a man aged 40-49 years with acute COVID-19.

The sample holds a few counts of this clone. J is TRBJ1-2 and V is TRBV20-1; weak D call: TRBD1 (5 bases). Germline CDR1 and CDR2: DFQATT and SNEGSKA (reference sequence). V lost 7 bases and J lost 4, with 10 bases in between. CDR3 length: 11 residues. CDR3 nucleotide sequence: TGCAGTGGAGGACAAAGCTATGGCTACACCTTC. It specifies CSGGQSYGYTF.

The chain links TRBV10-3 to TRBJ1-2, with 10 bases matching TRBD1. The length of the CDR3 is 14 residues. The germline V gene encodes CDR1 ENHRY and CDR2 SYGVKD. The ends lost 5 bases at V and 6 bases at J; junction bases unmatched: 6. The CDR3 sequence: CAISSRTGGHGYTF. CDR3 bases: TGTGCCATCAGTTCTCGGACAGGGGGTCATGGCTACACCTTC.

The CDR3 nucleotides are TGTGCCAGCAGCTCCACAGGTAACACCGGGGAGCTGTTTTTT. Translation gives CASSSTGNTGELFF. The V gene is TRBV13, the J gene TRBJ2-2; D may be TRBD1 (5 bases). V shed 4 bases and J shed 2 bases, with 8 bases lying between them. In germline, CDR1 is PRHDT, CDR2 FYEKMQ (reference sequence). This CDR3 is 14 amino acids long.

J is TRBJ2-1 and V is TRBV4-1; TRBD2 might be the D (6 bases). Per the germline V gene, CDR1 is MGHRA and CDR2 is YSYEKL. The CDR3 is 17 amino acids. Trimming pared 3 bases from V and 2 bases from J, leaving 17 bases between. The CDR3 DNA reads TGCGCCAGCAGCCATAGTGGAGGGAGAGGTACCTACAATGAGCAGTTCTTC. This translates into CASSHSGGRGTYNEQFF.

The chain recombines TRBV28 with TRBJ1-2; 8 bases align to TRBD1. V shed 7 bases and J 5 bases; nucleotides not matched to a gene: 12. The germline V gene has CDR1 MDHEN and CDR2 SYDVKM. The CDR3 consists of 15 residues. The CDR3, as DNA: TGTGCCAGCACCGATGGACAGGGATTACGGTATGGCTACACCTTC. This encodes CASTDGQGLRYGYTF.

The chain couples TRBV13 to TRBJ2-7; no reliable D call. Trimming shortened V by 5 bases and J by 7 bases, and 15 bases separated the two germline ends. CDR1 is PRHDT, CDR2 FYEKMQ, per germline (reference sequence). The CDR3 has 13 amino acids. The CDR3 DNA is TGTGCCAGCAGCGTACGCGGTTTAGGAGAGCAGTACTTC. Its protein product is CASSVRGLGEQYF.

The J gene is TRBJ2-3, the V gene TRBV6-4; possibly TRBD2 for D (5 bases). Germline CDR1 is MRHNA and CDR2 is SNTAGT. The CDR3 is 14 residues long. V shed 5 bases and J shed 2 bases, with 11 bases lying between them. The CDR3 DNA is TGTGCCAGCAGTACTAGAATTCCCACAGATACGCAGTATTTT. It yields the protein CASSTRIPTDTQYF.

This clone was counted between two and nine times. The chain has TRBV7-3 and TRBJ2-3; 12 bases agree with TRBD2. There are 16 residues in the CDR3. V dropped 5 bases and J dropped 5; count of bases not matched to a gene: 8. CDR1 and CDR2 (germline): SGHTA, FQGTGA. CDR3 region: CASSPETSGSGDTQYF. The CDR3 DNA follows: TGTGCCAGCAGCCCCGAGACTAGCGGGAGTGGAGATACGCAGTATTTT.

This clone appeared once. This sequence joins TRBV7-2 and TRBJ2-3; 11 bases agree with TRBD2. The junction had 7 bases not matched to a gene; V was cut back by 5 bases and J by 0 bases. Germline loops: CDR1 SGHTA, CDR2 FQGNSA. The CDR3 totals 17 residues. This CDR3 reads CASSPSSGRGSTDTQYF. CDR3 bases: TGTGCCAGCAGCCCAAGTAGCGGGAGGGGAAGCACAGATACGCAGTATTTT.

At least ten counts were recorded for this clone. The V gene is TRBV2, the J gene TRBJ2-1; TRBD2 aligns across 8 bases. The V and J ends lost 7 bases and 6 bases, in that order; junction bases with no gene match: 11. The CDR3 consists of 15 residues. Looked up from germline, CDR1 is SNHLY and CDR2 is FYNNEI. The CDR3 loop is CASMREAGVGNEQFF. The CDR3 DNA reads TGTGCCAGCATGAGGGAAGCGGGAGTTGGCAATGAGCAGTTCTTC.